This TCR beta chain was obtained from a study of control samples from healthy donors and cancer patients. Here immunoSEQ multiplex PCR was the method, and the copy in TCRdb shows in-frame clones only, minus some. The sample yields approximately 150,000 clones, about 91% seen once. Deletions cut 5 bases from V and 0 bases from J, with 12 bases between. This CDR3 region has 14 residues. CDR1 is SGHDT, CDR2 YYEEEE, per germline. The sequencing sample was made of blood. The clonotype originates from a young man in good health. This chain uses TRBV5-6 with TRBJ2-7; tentatively, D is TRBD1 (6 bases). The CDR3 nucleotides read TGTGCCAGCAGTCGACAGGTTTACTCCTACGAGCAGTACTTC. Translated: CASSRQVYSYEQYF.